The 9 T cell receptor beta chains reported below all come from one sample, sequenced in a study of blood T cells in healthy people across ages. Sample-barcoded 5' priming and a J-beta primer mix drove a second PCR of roughly 7 to 11 cycles. TCRdb ran MiXCR on the 5' RACE reads and lists one entry per CDR3 protein. The table shows under 750,000 distinct CDR3 sequences, with around 48% occurring only once. Sequencing was performed on blood. The source is a man older than 75 in good health.

The rearrangement links TRBV7-3 to TRBJ2-1, with TRBD2 matching over 7 bases. This CDR3 is 21 amino acids long. The germline V gene encodes CDR1 SGHTA and CDR2 FQGTGA. Trimming cost V 4 bases and J 0 bases; bases outside gene matches: 21. This CDR3 reads CASSSRLAPRGFGSSYNEQFF. The CDR3 DNA reads TGTGCCAGCAGCTCCCGACTAGCTCCTCGCGGGTTCGGATCCTCCTACAATGAGCAGTTCTTC. Combining the CDR3 with reference TRBV7-3 and TRBJ2-1 gives the whole variable domain GAGVSQTPSNKVTEKGKYVELRCDPISGHTALYWYRQSLGQGPEFLIYFQGTGAADDSGLPNDRFFAVRPEGSVSTLKIQRTERGDSAVYLCASSSRLAPRGFGSSYNEQFFGPGTRLTVL.

Concerning this clonotype: One base away lies a much larger clone, so this may be a sequencing read error. CDR3 bases: TGTGCCAGCGGAGACCGACAGAGATACACAGATACGCAGTATTTT. This translates into CASGDRQRYTDTQYF. The chain couples TRBV6-5 to TRBJ2-3, with a possible D match to TRBD1 (5 bases). The length of the CDR3 is 15 residues. The V and J ends lost 8 bases and 2 bases respectively, with 17 bases between them. Looked up from germline, CDR1 is MNHEY and CDR2 is SVGAGI.

This clonotype has a count of ten or more. V is TRBV6-6 and J is TRBJ1-2, with TRBD1 matching 7 bases. Trimming removed 5 bases from V and 7 bases from J; junction bases left unmatched: 4. The CDR3 is made up of 12 amino acids. The germline gives CDR1 MNHNY, CDR2 SVGAGI (reference sequence). The CDR3 loop is CASSHGQAGYTF. The CDR3 nucleotides read TGTGCCAGCAGTCACGGACAGGCTGGCTACACCTTC.

The chain combines TRBV7-2 with TRBJ2-7; D remains ambiguous. This CDR3 is 15 amino acids long. Per the germline V gene, CDR1 is SGHTA and CDR2 is FQGNSA. The V gene lost 4 bases and the J gene lost 4 bases, with 17 bases spanning the gap. CDR3 in DNA: TGTGCCAGCAGCTCGATAAGTCCCGGTTCGTACGAGCAGTACTTC. This sequence encodes CASSSISPGSYEQYF.

The rearrangement joins TRBV7-9 to TRBJ1-1; weak D call: TRBD1 (5 bases). CDR3 length: 15 amino acids. Germline values: CDR1 SEHNR, CDR2 FQNEAQ (reference sequence). V lost 3 bases, J lost 4 bases, and 15 bases lay in between. The CDR3 here is CASSFQGWFSTEAFF. The CDR3 region has the DNA TGTGCCAGCAGCTTCCAGGGTTGGTTCAGCACTGAAGCTTTCTTT.

In its sample, this clonotype was seen a few times. V and J are TRBV14 and TRBJ1-1; D unresolved. Germline CDR1 SGHDN, CDR2 FVKESK. V was clipped by 0 bases and J by 5 bases, with 7 bases between them. The CDR3 contains 13 residues. CDR3 loop: CASSQESETEAFF. The CDR3 DNA is TGTGCCAGCAGCCAAGAAAGTGAGACTGAAGCTTTCTTT.

This clonotype occurred a few times. The chain couples TRBV7-9 to TRBJ2-7, with TRBD1 as a possible D gene (6 bases). CDR1 and CDR2 (germline): SEHNR, FQNEAQ (reference sequence). CDR3 length: 15 residues. Trimming removed 0 bases from V and 3 bases from J, with 12 bases in between. In DNA, the CDR3 is TGTGCCAGCAGCTTAGCGCTTTCAGGGGACTACGAGCAGTACTTC. This translates into CASSLALSGDYEQYF.

This chain joins TRBV7-2 and TRBJ2-5; D may be TRBD2 (6 bases). Trimming cost V 4 bases and J 1 base, with 16 bases left between them. This CDR3 contains 16 residues. Germline assignment: CDR1 SGHTA and CDR2 FQGNSA. The CDR3 nucleotides read TGTGCCAGCAGCTCCGTCCCCCGGGACTCCCAAGAGACCCAGTACTTC. It translates to CASSSVPRDSQETQYF.

The V call is TRBV20-1, the J call TRBJ1-2; D ambiguous. The CDR3 contains 13 residues. V lost 1 base, J lost 7 bases, and 13 bases lay in between. The germline CDR1 and CDR2 sequences are DFQATT and SNEGSKA (reference sequence). The CDR3 DNA is TGCAGTGCTAGAGTTTTCAGTTCGGCTGGCTACACCTTC. It translates to CSARVFSSAGYTF.